This TCR beta chain was recovered during a study of cytomegalovirus exposure and HLA in healthy donors. 13 Jbeta primers and 60 Vbeta primers were used for the PCR. Method: immunoSEQ multiplex PCR; TCRdb's copy keeps in-frame clones and lacks some. The repertoire includes 170,000 or so clones, about four fifths of them detected once, and almost 7% sits in the top ten. Sequencing was carried out using PBMCs. The receptor was derived from a man aged 30-40 years in good health and CMV-seropositive.

In DNA form, the CDR3 reads TGTGCCAGCGCGGTTGAACCCGGCACTGAAGCTTTCTTT. It specifies CASAVEPGTEAFF. V is TRBV27 and J is TRBJ1-1, with no clear D. Trimming stripped 8 bases from V and 4 bases from J, with 14 bases between. The CDR3 is 13 amino acids. Germline assignment: CDR1 MNHEY and CDR2 SMNVEV (reference sequence).